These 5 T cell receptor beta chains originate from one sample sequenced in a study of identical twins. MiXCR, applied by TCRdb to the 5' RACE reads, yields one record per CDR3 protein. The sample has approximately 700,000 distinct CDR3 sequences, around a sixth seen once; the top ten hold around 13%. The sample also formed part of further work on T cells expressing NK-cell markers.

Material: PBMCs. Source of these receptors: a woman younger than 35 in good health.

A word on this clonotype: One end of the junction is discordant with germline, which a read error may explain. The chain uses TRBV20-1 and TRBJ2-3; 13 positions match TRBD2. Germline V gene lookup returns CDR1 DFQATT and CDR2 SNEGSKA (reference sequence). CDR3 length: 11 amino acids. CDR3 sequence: CSAPTSGGAGF. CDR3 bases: TGCAGTGCTCCTACTAGCGGGGGGGCGGGTTTT.

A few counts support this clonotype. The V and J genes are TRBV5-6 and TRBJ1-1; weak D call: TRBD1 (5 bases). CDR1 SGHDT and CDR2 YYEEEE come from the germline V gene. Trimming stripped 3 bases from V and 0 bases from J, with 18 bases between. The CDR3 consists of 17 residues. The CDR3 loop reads CASSSSGRGIMNTEAFF. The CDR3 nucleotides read TGTGCCAGCAGCTCCTCCGGTAGGGGCATCATGAACACTGAAGCTTTCTTT.

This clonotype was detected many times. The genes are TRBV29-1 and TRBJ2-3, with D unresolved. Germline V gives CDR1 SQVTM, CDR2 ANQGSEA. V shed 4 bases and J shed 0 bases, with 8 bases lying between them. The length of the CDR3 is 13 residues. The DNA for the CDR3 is TGCAGCGTTGGCCCTGATAGCACAGATACGCAGTATTTT. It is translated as CSVGPDSTDTQYF.

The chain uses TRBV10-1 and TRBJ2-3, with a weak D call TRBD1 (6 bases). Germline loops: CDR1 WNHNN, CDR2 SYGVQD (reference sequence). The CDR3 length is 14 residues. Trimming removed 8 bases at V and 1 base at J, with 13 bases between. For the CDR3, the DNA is TGCGCCAGCGGCCGGGACATCGGCACAGATACGCAGTATTTT. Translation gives CASGRDIGTDTQYF.

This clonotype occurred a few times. The CDR3: CASSATVRDTEAFF. The CDR3 nucleotides read TGTGCCAGCAGCGCTACAGTACGGGACACTGAAGCTTTCTTT. The chain employs TRBV9 and TRBJ1-1; D is undetermined. The length of the CDR3 is 14 residues. The V and J ends lost 3 bases and 3 bases respectively, with 12 bases between them. Germline CDR1 and CDR2: SGDLS and YYNGEE. The variable domain in full, completed from reference TRBV9 and TRBJ1-1, reads DSGVTQTPKHLITATGQRVTLRCSPRSGDLSVYWYQQSLDQGLQFLIQYYNGEERAKGNILERFSAQQFPDLHSELNLSSLELGDSALYFCASSATVRDTEAFFGQGTRLTVV.